This is a list of T cell receptor beta chains from one sample in a study of regulatory T cells in long-lasting Graves disease. TCRdb re-analysed the multiplex PCR reads in MiXCR, keeping a single row per CDR3 protein. The data hold 350,000 to 550,000 distinct CDR3 sequences, with less than 15% observed a single time. This sample also appeared in a second study, on T cells in Graves' hyperthyroidism and ophthalmopathy.

The sample in question was peripheral blood mononuclear cells (PBMCs), obtained at new diagnosis, from a patient treated with antithyroid drugs. The receptors derive from a woman in her fifties or sixties with Graves disease. CDR3s include the opening cysteine and the closing phenylalanine or tryptophan. D genes are given only for firm matches. The size field is filled for only some rows; it gives once, few, many or a size class.

TRBV30	15	NA	NA	TRBJ1-4	TGTGCCTGGAGTGCCGCGGGAGGCTTTAATGAAAAACTGTTTTTT	CAWSAAGGFNEKLFF
TRBV28	17	NA	many	TRBJ2-7	TGTGCCAGCAGTCCCCACGGGTTGACAGCGGCCCCCTACGAGCAGTACTTC	CASSPHGLTAAPYEQYF
TRBV9	16	TRBD1	many	TRBJ1-1	TGTGCCAGCAGTTCTGGGACAGCCACGGGTAACACTGAAGCTTTCTTT	CASSSGTATGNTEAFF
TRBV28	17	TRBD2	many	TRBJ2-2	TGTGCCAGCAGTTTATTGGGAGCGGGAGGGAACACCGGGGAGCTGTTTTTT	CASSLLGAGGNTGELFF
TRBV19	16	NA	NA	TRBJ2-1	TGTGCCAGTAGACCCCCCGGGAGCTACTCCTACAATGAGCAGTTCTTC	CASRPPGSYSYNEQFF
TRBV11-2	19	TRBD2	few	TRBJ2-7	TGTGCCAGCAGCCAAGAAGCCCGCCTGACTAGCACCCCTCAGTACGAGCAGTACTTC	CASSQEARLTSTPQYEQYF
TRBV4-1	14	NA	few	TRBJ2-2	TGCGCCAGCAGCCATCTCGGGAACACCGGGGAGCTGTTTTTT	CASSHLGNTGELFF
TRBV6-2/TRBV6-3	23	TRBD2	NA	TRBJ2-2	TGTGCCAGCAGAATAACGGGATCTGGGACTAGTCGTAAGCGGGAGAGTAACACCGGGGAGCTGTGTTTT	CASRITGSGTSRKRESNTGELCF
TRBV6-5	19	NA	few	TRBJ2-1	NA	CASSYSFTSVEGFSNEQFF
TRBV30	15	NA	NA	TRBJ2-7	TGTGCCTGGAGTGTATTCCGGAGGGGCTCCTACGAGCAGTACTTC	CAWSVFRRGSYEQYF
TRBV7-9	15	NA	NA	TRBJ2-7	TGTGCCAGCAGCTTATTTGGGGGGCAAGCCTACGAGCAGTACTTC	CASSLFGGQAYEQYF
TRBV5-1	15	TRBD2	NA	TRBJ2-5	TGCGCCAGCAGCTTGGTAGCGGGAGTACAAGAGACCCAGTACTTC	CASSLVAGVQETQYF
TRBV11-1	15	TRBD1	NA	TRBJ2-4	TGTGCCAGCAGCCTCCGAGACAGGGTCCAAGACATTCAGTACTTC	CASSLRDRVQDIQYF
TRBV4-2	16	NA	NA	TRBJ2-2	TGTGCCAGCAGCGGCGGGTTGACTACCTACACCGGGGAGCTGTTTTTT	CASSGGLTTYTGELFF
TRBV7-2	16	TRBD2	many	TRBJ2-1	TGTGCCAGCAGCTTTAAGGTCGGGAGGGCTTACAATGAGCAGTTCTTC	CASSFKVGRAYNEQFF
TRBV9	17	NA	NA	TRBJ2-3	TGTGCCAGCAGCGTAGAAGCAGGGACATTCCCCACAGATACGCAGTATTTT	CASSVEAGTFPTDTQYF
TRBV12-3/TRBV12-4	15	TRBD2	many	TRBJ2-1	TGTGCCAGCAGTTTACCGGGACTACATGACAATGAGCAGTTCTTC	CASSLPGLHDNEQFF
TRBV16	16	TRBD1	few	TRBJ1-6	TGTGCCAGCAGCCAATCGACAGGGGGCGATGGTTCACCCCTCCACTTT	CASSQSTGGDGSPLHF
TRBV5-4	15	TRBD2	few	TRBJ2-7	TGTGCCAGCAGCTTGGCAGGCGGGAGGGCCCGCGAGCAGTACTTC	CASSLAGGRAREQYF
TRBV18	15	NA	many	TRBJ1-1	TGTGCCAGCTCACCCCGGGGACTCTCGAACACTGAAGCTTTCTTT	CASSPRGLSNTEAFF
TRBV6-9	14	NA	NA	TRBJ1-2	TGTGCCAGCAGTTACTTTCCCGGGAACTATGGCTACACCTTC	CASSYFPGNYGYTF
TRBV6-5	15	TRBD1	few	TRBJ2-7	TGTGCCAGCAGTTACCTCGGGACAGGGATCCACGAGCAGTACTTC	CASSYLGTGIHEQYF
TRBV20-1	16	TRBD1	many	TRBJ1-2	TGCAGTGCTAGAGATTACCGCGGGGACAGAAACTATGGCTACACCTTC	CSARDYRGDRNYGYTF
TRBV20-1	14	NA	many	TRBJ2-1	TGCAGTGCTAGATCTCAATCTTATTACAATGAGCAGTTCTTC	CSARSQSYYNEQFF
TRBV20-1	12	NA	many	TRBJ2-1	TGCAGTGCTCCCATTCGAAGGAATGAGCAGTTCTTC	CSAPIRRNEQFF
TRBV7-9	15	NA	NA	TRBJ1-1	TGTGCCAGCAGCTTTGTGTCTCTGGGAGGGACTGAAGCTTTCTTT	CASSFVSLGGTEAFF
TRBV11-2	15	NA	many	TRBJ2-7	TGTGCCAGCAGCTTAGATGTATCGGGGGCGAACGAGCAGTACTTC	CASSLDVSGANEQYF
TRBV10-2	13	NA	NA	TRBJ2-7	TGCGCCAGCAGAATGCAGGGTGTCCACGAGCAGTACTTC	CASRMQGVHEQYF
TRBV20-1	14	NA	many	TRBJ2-7	TGCAGTGCTAGAGATCGGACAGCCTCCTACGAGCAGTACTTC	CSARDRTASYEQYF
TRBV28	15	TRBD2	many	TRBJ2-7	TGTGCCAGCAGTTTTGCTCTAGCGGGATACTACGAGCAGTACTTC	CASSFALAGYYEQYF
TRBV28	14	NA	NA	TRBJ1-1	TGTGCCAGCAGTTTATCCCCTTTAGATTTAAAAGCTTTCTTT	CASSLSPLDLKAFF
TRBV20-1	12	NA	many	TRBJ2-2	TGCAGTGCTTGGGACTTTGTCGGGGAGCTGTTTTTT	CSAWDFVGELFF
TRBV9	15	NA	many	TRBJ2-7	TGTGCCAGCAGCGTAGATGACAGGCCTGACTACGAGCAGTACTTC	CASSVDDRPDYEQYF
TRBV9	15	NA	NA	TRBJ2-3	TGTGCCAGCAGCGCTAGGACATCTAGCACAGATACGCAGTATTTT	CASSARTSSTDTQYF
TRBV9	16	NA	NA	TRBJ2-1	TGTGCCAGCAGCGTAGGTCGGGAGTCGGGTGACAATGAGCAGTTCTTC	CASSVGRESGDNEQFF
TRBV5-5	18	NA	many	TRBJ2-7	TGTGCCAGCAGCGGCCCCGGGGTTGGAGGGGGAGCCACCTACGAGCAGTACTTC	CASSGPGVGGGATYEQYF
TRBV20-1	16	NA	few	TRBJ2-4	TGCAGTGCTAGACGAGGACTCCTCGTAGCCAAAAACATTCAGTACTTC	CSARRGLLVAKNIQYF
TRBV28	15	NA	NA	TRBJ1-2	TGTGCCAGCAGTTTACCCCGCCAGGGGCGGTATGGCTACACCTTC	CASSLPRQGRYGYTF
TRBV28	16	TRBD2	few	TRBJ2-7	TGTGCCAGCAGTGGGCGAACGGAGCGGGAGCCCTACGAGCAGTACTTC	CASSGRTEREPYEQYF
TRBV28	16	TRBD1	NA	TRBJ2-1	TGTGCCAGCAGTTTACCCGGACAGGGAAAGTACAATGAGCAGTTCTTC	CASSLPGQGKYNEQFF
TRBV7-2	14	NA	few	TRBJ1-1	TGTGCCAGCAGCCCTTTCGGACAGAACACTGAAGCTTTCTTT	CASSPFGQNTEAFF
TRBV28	19	TRBD2	NA	TRBJ2-3	TGTGCCTGCAGTTATTCACTAGGACTAGCGGGGCATTCCACAGATACGCAGTATTTT	CACSYSLGLAGHSTDTQYF
TRBV20-1	13	NA	NA	TRBJ2-7	TGCAGTGCCACTACAGGAGGCAACTACGAGCAGTACTTC	CSATTGGNYEQYF
TRBV7-9	13	TRBD1	many	TRBJ2-5	TGTGCCAGCAGTTCCCACAGGGGAGAGACCCAGTACTTC	CASSSHRGETQYF
TRBV28	17	TRBD2	few	TRBJ2-3	TGTGCCAGCAGTTTATCCCAACTAGCGGGGGCAACAGATACGCAGTATTTT	CASSLSQLAGATDTQYF
TRBV7-9	16	NA	NA	TRBJ2-2	TGTGCCAGCAGCTTAGGCGCTAGCCCGAACACCGGGGAGCTGTTTTTT	CASSLGASPNTGELFF
TRBV19	14	TRBD1	NA	TRBJ2-1	TGTGCCAGTAGCACCAGGGGGCGCATATATGAGCAGTTCTTC	CASSTRGRIYEQFF
TRBV29-1	11	NA	NA	TRBJ2-2	TGCAGCGTTGTTTACACCGGGGAGCTGTTTTTT	CSVVYTGELFF
TRBV28	16	TRBD2	many	TRBJ2-7	TGTGCCAGCAGTCCCCCATTGGGTAGCGGGCGCTACGAGCAGTACTTC	CASSPPLGSGRYEQYF
TRBV28	15	NA	many	TRBJ2-2	TGTGCCAGCAGACGCGGAGGGGCGGACACCGGGGAGCTGTTTTTT	CASRRGGADTGELFF
TRBV5-1	15	NA	few	TRBJ2-5	TGCGCCAGCAGCTTTAGCGGAGGGGGGGAAGAGACCCAGTACTTC	CASSFSGGGEETQYF
TRBV12-3/TRBV12-4	13	NA	few	TRBJ1-5	TGTGCCAGCAGTTTGAGTAGCAATCAGCCCCAGCATTTT	CASSLSSNQPQHF
TRBV20-1	14	NA	many	TRBJ2-5	TGCAGTGCTGGGGGGCCTCCGGGGGATGAGACCCAGTACTTC	CSAGGPPGDETQYF